These T cell receptor beta chains were read from a single sample in a study of blood T cell repertoires in COVID-19. Generated by immunoSEQ multiplex PCR, the TCRdb table keeps only in-frame clones and is missing some. The sample records 70,000 to 75,000 clones, around 90% being singletons. Source material: peripheral blood. These receptors all stem from a human donor in a cohort sampled during active COVID-19. The CDR3 runs from the conserved cysteine through the conserved F or W. D genes are given only for firm matches. Not all rows give a size; the values are once, few, many and, for expanded clones, a class.

v_call	clone_size	j_call	d_call	cdr3_nt	cdr3_aa
TRBV5-1	few	TRBJ2-7	TRBD2	TGCGCCAGCCGACTAGGACTAGCGGGAGGATCGTCCCCCCCTTACGAGCAGTACTTC	CASRLGLAGGSSPPYEQYF
TRBV19	.	TRBJ1-2	.	TGTGCCAGCGCAGCGCCAGGGGGCTACACCTTC	CASAAPGGYTF
TRBV3-1/TRBV3-2	.	TRBJ2-1	.	TGTGCCAGCAGCCAAGAAGGGGGGGGCTACAATGAGCAGTTCTTC	CASSQEGGGYNEQFF
TRBV7-8	.	TRBJ2-2	.	TGTGCCAGCAGCTTAGTTGGAGTAGCGAACACCGGGGAGCTGTTTTTT	CASSLVGVANTGELFF
TRBV5-1	.	TRBJ2-3	.	TGCGCCAGCAGCAGGGAGACAGATACGCAGTATTTT	CASSRETDTQYF
TRBV27	.	TRBJ2-6	TRBD1	TGTGCCAGCAGAGGTCCGGGACAGCCTAACTCTGGGGCCAACGTCCTGACTTTC	CASRGPGQPNSGANVLTF
TRBV6-5	.	TRBJ2-5	.	TGTGCCAGCAGGCAGGAAGAGACCCAGTACTTC	CASRQEETQYF
TRBV27	few	TRBJ1-2	.	TGTGCCAGCAGCCCAAGGGACCACGGGAGAGGCTACACCTTC	CASSPRDHGRGYTF
TRBV6-6	once	TRBJ1-6	.	TGTGCCAGCAGAGAGATAGAGAGGGCGGTTTCACCCCTCCACTTT	CASREIERAVSPLHF
TRBV28	.	TRBJ1-5	TRBD1	TGTGCCAGCAGTTATCATTCGGGACAGGATAGCAATCAGCCCCAGCATTTT	CASSYHSGQDSNQPQHF
TRBV11-3	.	TRBJ2-7	TRBD2	TGTGCCAGCAGCCCTAGCGGGTCAGCCCCTTACGAGCAGTACTTC	CASSPSGSAPYEQYF
TRBV18	.	TRBJ2-2	TRBD2	TGTGCCAGCTCCCTTACGAGCGGGGCGAACACTGGGGAGCTGTTTTTT	CASSLTSGANTGELFF
TRBV3-1/TRBV3-2	.	TRBJ2-1	TRBD2	TGTGCCGGCAGCCAAGACGTAACTAGCGGGACCAATGAGCAGTTCTTC	CAGSQDVTSGTNEQFF
TRBV11-2	.	TRBJ2-3	TRBD1	TGTGCCAGCAGCCCCGGACAGGGATGGACAGATACGCAGTATTTT	CASSPGQGWTDTQYF
TRBV2	.	TRBJ1-2	.	TGTGCCAGGCGTAAGGGAGACTATGGCTACACCTTC	CARRKGDYGYTF
TRBV6-5	.	TRBJ1-4	TRBD1	TGTGCCAGCAGCCGGGACAGAGGCTTTGAAAAACTGTTTTTT	CASSRDRGFEKLFF
TRBV28	.	TRBJ1-2	TRBD1	TGTGCCAGCAGGATACCGACAGGGGAAGGGAACTATGGCTACACCTTC	CASRIPTGEGNYGYTF
TRBV28	.	TRBJ2-7	TRBD1	TGTGCCAGCAGTAGCACCGGGACAGGGCACCCTTACGAGCAGTACTTC	CASSSTGTGHPYEQYF
TRBV7-2	few	TRBJ1-6	.	TGTGCCAGCAGCTCCCGGGGGGGTTCACCCCTCCACTTT	CASSSRGGSPLHF
TRBV19	.	TRBJ2-3	.	TGTGCCAGTAGTCAAGGGCTAGCGCGCACTAGCACAGATACGCAGTATTTT	CASSQGLARTSTDTQYF
TRBV5-1	.	TRBJ2-1	TRBD2	TGCGCCAGCAGGGCGGGGGCTACAACTAGCGGGAGAAACAATGAGCAGTTCTTC	CASRAGATTSGRNNEQFF
TRBV9	.	TRBJ2-2	.	TGTGCCAGCAGCGGCCAGGGTGAGAACACCGGGGAGCTGTTTTTT	CASSGQGENTGELFF
TRBV30	.	TRBJ1-5	.	TGTGCCTGGAGTTATAACGAGGTCCGGGTCGGCAATCAGCCCCAGCATTTT	CAWSYNEVRVGNQPQHF
TRBV5-1	.	TRBJ2-1	TRBD2	TGCGCCAGCAGCCCCGGGGGGGCACTCTACAATGAGCAGTTCTTC	CASSPGGALYNEQFF
TRBV10-2	.	TRBJ1-1	.	TGCGCCAGCAACACCGGGAGAAACACTGAAGCTTTCTTT	CASNTGRNTEAFF
TRBV6-5	.	TRBJ2-7	.	TGTGCCAGCGGCTCGGCTGGGCTTTCCTACGAGCAGTACTTC	CASGSAGLSYEQYF